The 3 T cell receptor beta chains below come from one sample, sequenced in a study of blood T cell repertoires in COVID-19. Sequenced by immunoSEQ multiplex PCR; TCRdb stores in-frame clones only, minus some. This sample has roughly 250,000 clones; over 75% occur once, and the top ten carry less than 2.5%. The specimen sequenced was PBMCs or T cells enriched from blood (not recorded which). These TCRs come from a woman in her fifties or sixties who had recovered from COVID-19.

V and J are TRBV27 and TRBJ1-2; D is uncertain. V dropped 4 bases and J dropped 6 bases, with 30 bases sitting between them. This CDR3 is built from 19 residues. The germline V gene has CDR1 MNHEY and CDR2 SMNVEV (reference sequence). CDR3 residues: CASSSIFPPTRSPVNGYTF. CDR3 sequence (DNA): TGTGCCAGCAGTTCGATATTCCCCCCGACCCGGAGTCCGGTAAATGGCTACACCTTC.

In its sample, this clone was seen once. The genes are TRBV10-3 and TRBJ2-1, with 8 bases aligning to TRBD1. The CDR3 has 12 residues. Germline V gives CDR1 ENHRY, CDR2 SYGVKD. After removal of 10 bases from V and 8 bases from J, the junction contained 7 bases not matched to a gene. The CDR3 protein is CANYLTGDEQFF. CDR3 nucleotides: TGTGCCAACTACTTGACAGGGGATGAGCAGTTCTTC.

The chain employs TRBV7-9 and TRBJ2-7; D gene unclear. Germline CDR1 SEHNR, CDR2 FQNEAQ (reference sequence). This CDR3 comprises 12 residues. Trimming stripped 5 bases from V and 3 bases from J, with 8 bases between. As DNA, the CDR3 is TGTGCCAGCAGCGAGGATTTCTACGAGCAGTACTTC. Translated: CASSEDFYEQYF.